This T cell receptor (beta chain) was captured in a study of shared clonotypes between healthy human individuals. Whole-study context: There were three CD4 naive, three CD4 memory, two CD8 naive and one CD8 memory plates per donor.

Germline V gene sequence: CDR1 DFQATT, CDR2 SNEGSKA (reference sequence). The CDR3 sequence is 11 residues long. Per the original methods: Sequence data from immunoSEQ were junction-only and lacked quality scores; consequently, filtering differed. Some clones are missing from TCRdb's copy, which holds only in-frame ones; the method was immunoSEQ multiplex PCR. V, J and clone size are those of that table, while D and trimming were read from the DNA. Of around 370,000 clones listed, 96% are singletons. Only one count was recorded for this clone. The J gene is TRBJ2-3, the V gene TRBV20-1; D unresolved. This TCR was sampled from a man in his thirties or forties in good health. The sample consisted of memory CD8+ T cells sorted from blood. Subset reported: CD45RO+ cells pooled with CCR7-negative TemRA cells. The CDR3, as DNA: TGCACCGGTAGTTCCACAGATACGCAGTATTTT. Amino acid sequence: CTGSSTDTQYF.